This T cell receptor (beta chain) was documented in a study of T cell responses to AZD1222 COVID-19 vaccine (dated by TCRdb to the early 2020s). With regard to the full study: AZD1222 recipients whose second dose came at about 4 weeks and those whose second dose came at about 12 weeks were combined into one group, since spike-specific TCR depth and breadth did not differ between the two schedules. A total of more than 230 trial participants underwent TCR sequencing, of whom 207 had received two doses of AZD1222 and some 25 had received two doses of the MenACWY control vaccine. Trial participants were enrolled into age subgroups of 18-55, 56-69 and 70-plus years, which contained approximately 150, 30 and 60 TCR-sequenced participants, respectively.

The time point label for this specimen denotes: baseline before first vaccination. Vaccinee samples came from UK trials COV001 and COV002, including a single-blind randomized controlled phase 2/3 trial of AZD1222 (ChAdOx1 nCoV-19) in healthy adults. Trial participant PBMC samples were collected at day 0 and day 28 after the second dose for TCRbeta chain sequencing. The CDR3 regions of human TCRbeta chains were analyzed by immunosequencing. On the study's bioinformatics: Repertoire TCRs were matched against a reference library of SARS-CoV-2-specific TCRs generated with the MIRA antigen-specificity platform. Breadth was defined as the fraction of unique TCRs that were SARS-CoV-2-associated, and depth was defined as the fraction of total T cells that were SARS-CoV-2-associated. Each spike-specific TCR was assigned to its reactive spike region and to a CD4 or CD8 class using the MIRA data. Log10-transformed breadth and depth values were compared by one-way ANOVA with Sidak's multiple comparisons tests. Not all clones reach the TCRdb copy of this immuneACCESS table, which keeps in-frame sequences only. Checked studies attribute under half of the gap to unresolved V genes and leave the rest unexplained. The DNA gave D and trimming, while V, J and clone size come from that table. The sample table shows more than 150,000 clones, and around 88% are seen once. Approximately 0.5% of the sample comes from the top ten.

General study outcomes and caveats: The 56-69-year group was small, and its depth increase did not reach significance, likely because of low power. Only five to seven AZD1222 recipients were SARS-CoV-2 seropositive at baseline, limiting conclusions about previously exposed vaccinees. Reportedly, almost half of the unique spike-specific TCRs recognized epitopes lying outside the regions that are mutated in the B.1.351 and B.1.1.7 variants. Participants were mostly white British, with more females than males. The authors suggested clonal diversity may have been underestimated. Because no day 14 peak-response samples were available, repertoires were characterized only after the peak T cell response. After two AZD1222 doses, both the breadth and the depth of spike-specific TCRs were significantly higher than at day 0 and than in MenACWY recipients. The whole spike protein was spanned by vaccine-associated CD4 TCRs, and dominant responses were seen in regions 160-218 and 743-854.

Remarks on this clone: Its antigen is unknown. Base qualities are not at hand, and no much larger clone is one base apart.

From a lookup of the germline V gene, CDR1 and CDR2 are MGHRA and YSYEKL. Trimming at the junction amounts to 0 bases on V and 4 bases on J, and the germline ends lie 13 bases apart. The CDR3 starts with the cysteine, ends with the phenylalanine, and has 15 residues. The read is trimmed to its CDR3 DNA, 45 bases read in frame from base 1. This TCR was recovered from an adult in good health. The chain employs TRBV4-1 and TRBJ2-7; possibly the D gene is TRBD1, per 5 matching bases. The source material was peripheral blood, sampled on day 0 of AZD1222 vaccination. The DNA is TGCGCCAGCAGCCAAGATATGCGGACATCTTACGAGCAGTACTTC. It codes for CASSQDMRTSYEQYF.